The clone carrying this T cell receptor beta chain occurred many times. What it binds is not known. Germline CDR1 is SGDLS and CDR2 is YYNGEE. The CDR3 is made up of 15 amino acids. V was shortened by 4 bases and J by 0 bases, with 12 bases between the two germline ends. This record comes from a study of Graves' ophthalmopathy and Graves' hyperthyroidism. Points from the study as a whole: Most thyroid clonotypes with frequency above 0.001 were detected in blood too.

Amplification targeted the TCR beta CDR3 regions, with RNA transcripts as the source material. HTBI-primed RT-PCR formed the first round, and a multiplex PCR formed the second. TCRdb analysed the multiplex PCR reads with MiXCR anew, one entry per CDR3 protein. The table includes roughly 51,000 distinct CDR3 sequences, less than 65% detected once. Sequencing was carried out using peripheral blood. This TCR derives from an adult man with Graves' ophthalmopathy. V usage is TRBV9 and J usage is TRBJ2-3; D may be TRBD1 (6 bases). CDR3 sequence: CASSTQGYSTDTQYF. CDR3 DNA sequence: TGTGCCAGCAGCACCCAGGGGTATAGCACAGATACGCAGTATTTT. Variable domain in full (rest from reference TRBV9 and TRBJ2-3): DSGVTQTPKHLITATGQRVTLRCSPRSGDLSVYWYQQSLDQGLQFLIQYYNGEERAKGNILERFSAQQFPDLHSELNLSSLELGDSALYFCASSTQGYSTDTQYFGPGTRLTVL.